One and the same sample provided the 22 T cell receptor beta chains below, sequenced in a study of cytomegalovirus exposure and HLA in healthy donors. PCR was performed using 60 Vbeta and 13 Jbeta primers. Some clones are missing from TCRdb's copy, which holds only in-frame ones; the method was immunoSEQ multiplex PCR. The repertoire holds under 200,000 clones, with 78% as singletons. Material: PBMCs. The receptors come from a woman in her forties or fifties in good health and CMV-seropositive.

The chain is built from TRBV7-2 and TRBJ2-7; a possible D gene is TRBD1 (6 bases). CDR1 and CDR2 (germline): SGHTA, FQGNSA. This CDR3 has 14 amino acids. Trimming took 1 base from V and 5 from J, leaving 12 bases between them. CDR3 residues: CASSLVDSAHEQYF. CDR3 in DNA: TGTGCCAGCAGCTTAGTGGACAGCGCCCACGAGCAGTACTTC.

This rearrangement joins TRBV5-1 to TRBJ2-2, with D maybe TRBD2 (5 bases). The CDR3 has 15 amino acids. V lost 1 base to trimming and J lost 2 bases, with 9 bases between them. Germline loops: CDR1 SGHRS, CDR2 YFSETQ. CDR3 DNA: TGCGCCAGCAGCTTGATACCGGGAAACACCGGGGAGCTGTTTTTT. It translates to CASSLIPGNTGELFF. The full variable domain, its missing parts supplied by reference TRBV5-1 and TRBJ2-2, is KAGVTQTPRYLIKTRGQQVTLSCSPISGHRSVSWYQQTPGQGLQFLFEYFSETQRNKGNFPGRFSGRQFSNSRSEMNVSTLELGDSALYLCASSLIPGNTGELFFGEGSRLTVL.

The chain is built from TRBV5-5 and TRBJ2-7; 10 bases are shared with TRBD1. The germline gives CDR1 SGHKS, CDR2 YYEKEE (reference sequence). CDR3 length: 15 amino acids. Trimming took 3 bases from V and 4 from J; bases not matched to a gene: 7. CDR3 sequence reads: CASSSGTGVSYEQYF. DNA of the CDR3: TGTGCCAGCAGCTCCGGGACAGGGGTCTCGTACGAGCAGTACTTC.

This chain joins TRBV19 and TRBJ2-3; the match to TRBD2 covers 11 bases. CDR3 length: 13 amino acids. Looked up from germline, CDR1 is LNHDA and CDR2 is SQIVND (reference sequence). V was clipped by 7 bases and J by 10 bases; unmatched bases: 7. CDR3 residues: CASTGTSGTPQYF. As DNA, the CDR3 is TGTGCCAGTACCGGGACTAGCGGTACCCCGCAGTATTTT. Variable domain in full (rest from reference TRBV19 and TRBJ2-3): DGGITQSPKYLFRKEGQNVTLSCEQNLNHDAMYWYRQDPGQGLRLIYYSQIVNDFQKGDIAEGYSVSREKKESFPLTVTSAQKNPTAFYLCASTGTSGTPQYFGPGTRLTVL.

The chain has TRBV18 and TRBJ1-4; the match to TRBD1 covers 7 bases. This CDR3 has 16 residues. V was clipped by 4 bases and J by 3 bases; unmatched bases: 8. CDR1 is KGHSH, CDR2 LQKENI, per germline. The chain's CDR3 is CASSRERQGSNEKLFF. CDR3 DNA: TGTGCCAGCTCACGGGAACGACAGGGCTCTAATGAAAAACTGTTTTTT.

This chain joins TRBV18 and TRBJ2-7; D might be TRBD1 (6 bases). The V and J ends lost 1 base and 3 bases respectively, with 10 bases between them. CDR3 size: 14 residues. The germline V gene has CDR1 KGHSH and CDR2 LQKENI. CDR3 amino acids: CASSPRPGVYEQYF. The CDR3 coding sequence is TGTGCCAGCTCACCACGACCAGGGGTCTACGAGCAGTACTTC.

The V gene is TRBV11-2, the J gene TRBJ1-2, with 12 bases that match TRBD1. CDR3 size: 16 residues. V was pared by 1 base and J by 3 bases, with 3 bases of the junction left unmatched. Germline values: CDR1 SGHAT, CDR2 FQNNGV. CDR3 protein: CASSLGGTGGYYGYTF. The CDR3 DNA sequence: TGTGCCAGCAGCTTAGGAGGGACAGGGGGCTACTATGGCTACACCTTC.

The chain recombines TRBV29-1 with TRBJ2-3; TRBD2 might be the D (7 bases). The germline CDR1 and CDR2 sequences are SQVTM and ANQGSEA. The CDR3 consists of 13 residues. The V end was cut by 3 bases, the J end by 4 bases, with 11 bases between. The CDR3 DNA reads TGCAGCGTTGAGGGGGCGGGGGCAGATACGCAGTATTTT. It translates to CSVEGAGADTQYF.

V is TRBV5-6 and J is TRBJ1-1; a possible D gene is TRBD1 (6 bases). This CDR3 has 15 residues. The V end lost 3 bases, the J end lost 3 bases, and 15 bases lay between the germline ends. Looked up from germline, CDR1 is SGHDT and CDR2 is YYEEEE. CDR3 nucleotides: TGTGCCAGCAGCTCCGGACAGCACTGGGACACTGAAGCTTTCTTT. Its protein is CASSSGQHWDTEAFF. Combining the CDR3 with reference TRBV5-6 and TRBJ1-1 gives the whole variable domain DAGVTQSPTHLIKTRGQQVTLRCSPKSGHDTVSWYQQALGQGPQFIFQYYEEEERQRGNFPDRFSGHQFPNYSSELNVNALLLGDSALYLCASSSGQHWDTEAFFGQGTRLTVV.

This clone was seen at least ten times. V is TRBV7-2 and J is TRBJ2-7; weak D call: TRBD2 (6 bases). Trimming shortened V by 5 bases and J by 2 bases, and 13 bases separated the two germline ends. Germline lookup yields CDR1 SGHTA and CDR2 FQGNSA. The CDR3 runs to 14 residues. The CDR3 DNA reads as TGTGCCAGCAGCCTCCTTAGCGGAGCCTACGAGCAGTACTTC. It is translated as CASSLLSGAYEQYF.

For this clone: Other DNA sequences in this specimen translate into the identical CDR3. This chain links TRBV9 with TRBJ1-1; perhaps TRBD1 as D (5 bases). The V end was cut by 4 bases, the J end by 5 bases, with 12 bases between. CDR3 length: 13 residues. Germline lookup yields CDR1 SGDLS and CDR2 YYNGEE. The CDR3 protein is CASSRGDGTEAFF. The CDR3 DNA sequence: TGTGCCAGCAGCAGGGGTGATGGGACTGAAGCTTTCTTT.

This sequence joins TRBV15 and TRBJ1-1, with D uncertain. The CDR3 is 15 residues long. Per germline, CDR1 LNHNV and CDR2 YYDKDF (reference sequence). Deletions cut 0 bases from V and 6 bases from J, with 14 bases between. This chain's CDR3 is CATSRDRAAAPEAFF. CDR3 in DNA: TGTGCCACCAGCAGAGATCGGGCAGCGGCCCCTGAAGCTTTCTTT.

The chain is built from TRBV30 and TRBJ1-4, with D possibly being TRBD1 (6 bases). Germline loops: CDR1 GTSNPN, CDR2 SVGIG (reference sequence). The ends were cut back, 0 bases at V and 2 bases at J, with 10 bases in the middle. The CDR3 length is 15 residues. CDR3 protein: CAWSVRRGTNEKLFF. In DNA form, the CDR3 reads TGTGCCTGGAGTGTGAGAAGGGGGACTAATGAAAAACTGTTTTTT.

This clone has a single count. The chain carries TRBV9 and TRBJ2-3; 8 nucleotides agree with TRBD2. The CDR3 has 16 residues. In germline, CDR1 is SGDLS, CDR2 YYNGEE. Trimming removed 5 bases from V and 1 base from J; junction bases left unmatched: 9. The chain's CDR3 is CASSPRGGRGTDTQYF. The CDR3 DNA follows: TGTGCCAGCAGTCCCCGGGGGGGCCGGGGCACAGATACGCAGTATTTT.

The chain combines TRBV4-1 with TRBJ1-2; D remains unclear. In germline, CDR1 is MGHRA, CDR2 YSYEKL. The CDR3 runs to 15 residues. V dropped 3 bases and J dropped 4 bases, with 15 bases sitting between them. The DNA for the CDR3 is TGCGCCAGCAGCCAGAGGGAGTCCCTTTCCTATGGCTACACCTTC. As protein: CASSQRESLSYGYTF.

This clone has a handful of counts. The V gene is TRBV9, the J gene TRBJ2-3; 14 bases are shared with TRBD2. The CDR3 contains 15 residues. Germline V gene data show CDR1 as SGDLS and CDR2 as YYNGEE. The J segment lost 5 bases and the V segment lost 3 bases, leaving 2 bases of the junction unmatched. CDR3 sequence (DNA): TGTGCCAGCAGCGGACTAGCGGGGGGGGGAGATACGCAGTATTTT. Amino acid sequence: CASSGLAGGGDTQYF. Complete variable domain (other parts from reference TRBV9 and TRBJ2-3): DSGVTQTPKHLITATGQRVTLRCSPRSGDLSVYWYQQSLDQGLQFLIQYYNGEERAKGNILERFSAQQFPDLHSELNLSSLELGDSALYFCASSGLAGGGDTQYFGPGTRLTVL.

V is TRBV10-3 and J is TRBJ2-5; perhaps TRBD2 as D (6 bases). This CDR3 has 15 residues. CDR1 and CDR2 (germline): ENHRY, SYGVKD. Trimming pared 4 bases from V and 5 bases from J, leaving 17 bases between. In DNA form, the CDR3 reads TGTGCCATCAGTGTTGGGACTGCGAAAGCGGAGACCCAGTACTTC. This gives the protein CAISVGTAKAETQYF.

The V call is TRBV30, the J call TRBJ1-1, with D perhaps matching TRBD1 (6 bases). The CDR3 sequence is 14 residues long. V was pared by 0 bases and J by 3 bases, with 11 bases between. Per the germline V gene, CDR1 is GTSNPN and CDR2 is SVGIG (reference sequence). The chain's CDR3 is CAWSVGGTDTEAFF. In DNA, the CDR3 is TGTGCCTGGAGTGTAGGGGGTACGGACACTGAAGCTTTCTTT.

The chain links TRBV19 to TRBJ2-2; 10 positions match TRBD2. Trimming took 10 bases from V and 6 from J; bases not matched to a gene: 8. Per the germline V gene, CDR1 is LNHDA and CDR2 is SQIVND (reference sequence). The CDR3 length is 14 residues. The CDR3 is CATTPSGRPGELFF. In DNA, the CDR3 is TGTGCCACTACTCCTAGCGGGAGACCCGGGGAGCTGTTTTTT.

This clone was found a few times. V usage is TRBV14 and J usage is TRBJ1-2; D remains unclear. Deletions cut 3 bases from V and 8 bases from J, with 13 bases between. The germline CDR1 and CDR2 sequences are SGHDN and FVKESK. CDR3 length: 13 residues. CDR3 residues: CASSQGRVIGYTF. CDR3 nucleotide sequence: TGTGCCAGCAGCCAGGGGAGGGTCATCGGCTACACCTTC.

The genes are TRBV4-3 and TRBJ1-2; possible D gene TRBD1, 5 bases. Germline V gene sequence: CDR1 LGHNA, CDR2 YSLEER. This CDR3 region has 17 residues. V lost 0 bases to trimming and J lost 5 bases, with 19 bases between them. CDR3 loop: CASSQDLGVGSWYGYTF. CDR3 sequence (DNA): TGCGCCAGCAGCCAAGACCTAGGGGTGGGCAGTTGGTATGGCTACACCTTC.

The gene calls are TRBV5-6 and TRBJ1-5; 11 positions match TRBD1. Losses at the gene ends were 4 bases for V and 7 bases for J; bases not matched to a gene: 7. From germline, CDR1 is SGHDT and CDR2 YYEEEE. This CDR3 spans 15 amino acids. CDR3 amino acids: CASSQRTGGDQPQHF. CDR3 nucleotide sequence: TGTGCCAGCAGCCAGAGGACAGGGGGCGACCAGCCCCAGCATTTT.